There are a few counts of the clone carrying this T cell receptor (beta chain). Its antigen is unknown. The sample belongs to a study of early stage breast cancer tumors. Study-level points and caveats: Functional markers like CD4, CD8 and FOXP3 were missed in bulk sequencing. Compared with adjacent normal breast tissue, tumors showed 2 to 3-fold greater T cell density and higher clonality.

Here immunoSEQ multiplex PCR was the method, and the copy in TCRdb shows in-frame clones only, minus some. The repertoire holds fewer than 50,000 clones, with roughly 69% as singletons. CDR3 length: 15 amino acids. Trimming stripped 10 bases from V and 0 bases from J, with 16 bases between. Germline V gene sequence: CDR1 MRHNA, CDR2 SNTAGT. V is TRBV6-4 and J is TRBJ1-5, with D unresolved. The source material was blood. The clonotype was recovered from a person in their fifties or sixties with breast cancer. CDR3 bases: TGTGCCACCGAAGTCGAAACTCATAGCAATCAGCCCCAGCATTTT. Protein: CATEVETHSNQPQHF.